The next 30 T cell receptor beta chains were all read from a single sample in a study of blood T cell repertoires in COVID-19. Only in-frame clones appear in the TCRdb table, and some are missing; sequencing was by immunoSEQ multiplex PCR. The data show 150,000 or so clones, roughly 87% seen once. Source material: PBMCs or T cells enriched from blood (not recorded which). These receptors all come from a middle-aged woman who had been exposed to COVID-19.

This rearrangement joins TRBV9 to TRBJ1-3; D possibly corresponds to TRBD1 (6 bases). The CDR3 sequence is 14 residues long. Trimming left V 0 bases short and J 5 bases short, with 9 bases between. Germline V lookup: CDR1 SGDLS, CDR2 YYNGEE. This CDR3 reads CASSVEGGRNTIYF. The CDR3 bases are TGTGCCAGCAGCGTAGAAGGGGGAAGAAACACCATATATTTT.

The chain uses TRBV4-2 and TRBJ2-2; 9 nucleotides line up with TRBD2. Germline CDR1 reads LGHNA; CDR2 reads YNFKEQ. CDR3 size: 16 residues. Unmatched junction bases numbered 7, after V lost 3 bases and J lost 5 bases. Here the CDR3 reads CASSHYLAGNTGELFF. The CDR3 DNA reads as TGTGCCAGCAGCCATTATCTAGCGGGGAATACCGGGGAGCTGTTTTTT.

This rearrangement joins TRBV3-1 (or the pseudogene TRBV3-2) to TRBJ2-2, with TRBD1 matching 9 bases. J gave up 4 bases and V 4 bases, and 10 bases lay outside the gene matches. Germline CDR1 and CDR2: LGHDT and YNNKEL (reference sequence). The CDR3 contains 17 residues. CDR3 sequence: CASSLLPGQGATGELFF. In DNA, the CDR3 is TGTGCCAGCAGCCTTTTACCGGGACAGGGAGCCACCGGGGAGCTGTTTTTT.

The gene calls are TRBV11-2 and TRBJ1-6, with D maybe TRBD1 (5 bases). CDR3 length equals 15 residues. Germline V gene data show CDR1 as SGHAT and CDR2 as FQNNGV. Trimming removed 0 bases from V and 8 bases from J, with 11 bases in between. Written as DNA, the CDR3 is TGTGCCAGCAGCTTAGAGGGGGGAAATTATTCACCCCTCCACTTT. Its protein product is CASSLEGGNYSPLHF. Variable domain in full (rest from reference TRBV11-2 and TRBJ1-6): EAGVAQSPRYKIIEKRQSVAFWCNPISGHATLYWYQQILGQGPKLLIQFQNNGVVDDSQLPKDRFSAERLKGVDSTLKIQPAKLEDSAVYLCASSLEGGNYSPLHFGNGTRLTVT.

This chain links TRBV12-5 with TRBJ2-1; 8 bases match TRBD2. CDR1 LGHNT and CDR2 FRNRAP come from the germline V gene. The CDR3 is 13 residues long. V shed 6 bases, J shed 10 bases, and the junction held 8 bases outside the gene matches. The CDR3 loop reads CASGHRVAGEQFF. In nucleotides, the CDR3 is TGTGCTAGTGGCCACCGGGTAGCGGGGGAGCAGTTCTTC. The variable domain in full, with the rest retrieved from reference TRBV12-5 and TRBJ2-1, is DARVTQTPRHKVTEMGQEVTMRCQPILGHNTVFWYRQTMMQGLELLAYFRNRAPLDDSGMPKDRFSAEMPDATLATLKIQPSEPRDSAVYFCASGHRVAGEQFFGPGTRLTVL.

This clone was seen once. The chain combines TRBV19 with TRBJ2-1, with TRBD2 identical over 8 bases. V shed 3 bases and J 4 bases; nucleotides not matched to a gene: 5. The germline V gene has CDR1 LNHDA and CDR2 SQIVND (reference sequence). The CDR3 sequence is 15 residues long. The CDR3 DNA sequence: TGTGCCAGTAGTATCTCCCCGGGAGGGTACAATGAGCAGTTCTTC. This gives the protein CASSISPGGYNEQFF.

The chain is built from TRBV7-2 and TRBJ1-1; 7 nucleotides align to TRBD1. There are 13 residues in the CDR3. The V and J ends lost 5 bases and 10 bases, in that order; junction bases with no gene match: 10. From germline, CDR1 is SGHTA and CDR2 FQGNSA. CDR3 sequence (DNA): TGTGCCAGCAGCACCTGGACAGGCACCGGAGCTTTCTTT. This encodes CASSTWTGTGAFF.

J is TRBJ1-1 and V is TRBV5-4; 8 bases are a match to TRBD1. CDR1 and CDR2 from the germline V gene are SGHNT and YYREEE (reference sequence). Germline trimming cut 0 bases from V and 4 bases from J; bases unmatched to any gene: 2. The CDR3 is made up of 14 amino acids. CDR3 sequence: CASSLETGVTEAFF. DNA of the CDR3: TGTGCCAGCAGCTTGGAGACAGGGGTCACTGAAGCTTTCTTT.

The genes are TRBV10-3 and TRBJ2-1; TRBD1 is a possible D gene (6 bases). The CDR3 totals 15 residues. The germline V gene encodes CDR1 ENHRY and CDR2 SYGVKD. The V end was cut by 4 bases, the J end by 4 bases, with 14 bases between. The CDR3 region has the DNA TGTGCCATCAGTGTGAAGGGGGAGCCTTACAATGAGCAGTTCTTC. This encodes CAISVKGEPYNEQFF.

The rearrangement uses TRBV5-6 and TRBJ1-4; possibly TRBD1 for D (6 bases). The V end was cut by 4 bases, the J end by 11 bases, with 15 bases between. Germline V gene lookup returns CDR1 SGHDT and CDR2 YYEEEE. The length of the CDR3 is 13 residues. CDR3 sequence reads: CASSTGHLEKLFF. In DNA, the CDR3 is TGTGCCAGCAGCACGGGACATCTGGAGAAACTGTTTTTT.

This clone has just one count. This chain connects TRBV5-1 to TRBJ2-3; D remains unclear. This CDR3 region has 15 residues. CDR1 is SGHRS, CDR2 YFSETQ, per germline. V lost 0 bases, J lost 1 base, and 9 bases lay in between. The CDR3 is CASSLDSPGTDTQYF. Here the CDR3 DNA reads TGCGCCAGCAGCTTGGACTCTCCCGGCACAGATACGCAGTATTTT.

This chain connects TRBV18 to TRBJ2-7, with 9 nucleotides matching TRBD1. The CDR3 has 16 residues. The V and J ends lost 1 base and 4 bases, in that order; junction bases with no gene match: 8. The germline V gene encodes CDR1 KGHSH and CDR2 LQKENI. The CDR3 region is CASSPRPTGQGYEQYF. CDR3 coding DNA: TGTGCCAGCTCACCACGCCCTACGGGACAGGGATACGAGCAGTACTTC.

This clone was seen many times. The gene calls are TRBV10-1 and TRBJ2-7, with TRBD1 matching over 7 bases. CDR1 is WNHNN, CDR2 SYGVQD, per germline (reference sequence). Germline trimming cut 4 bases from V and 2 bases from J; bases unmatched to any gene: 5. There are 14 residues in the CDR3. The CDR3 region has the DNA TGCGCCAGCAGTGTAGGGACAGCCGCCTACGAGCAGTACTTC. Its translation is CASSVGTAAYEQYF.

The count of this clone is one. The V and J genes are TRBV9 and TRBJ2-7; 8 bases match TRBD1. This CDR3 contains 15 residues. Germline loops: CDR1 SGDLS, CDR2 YYNGEE. Losses at the gene ends were 1 base for V and 3 bases for J; bases not matched to a gene: 6. CDR3 nucleotides: TGTGCCAGCAGCGTACTACCAGGACAGGGCTACGAGCAGTACTTC. The encoded protein is CASSVLPGQGYEQYF.

The chain joins TRBV6-5 to TRBJ2-7; 10 bases match TRBD1. The CDR3 is 15 amino acids. Germline V CDR1 and CDR2: MNHEY, SVGAGI. The trim removed 4 bases at V and 2 bases at J, leaving 5 bases unmatched. The CDR3 nucleotides are TGTGCCAGCAGTTCTAGGACAGGGGGGCCCTACGAGCAGTACTTC. As protein: CASSSRTGGPYEQYF.

This rearrangement joins TRBV6-2 or TRBV6-3 to TRBJ2-1, with D perhaps matching TRBD2 (6 bases). The CDR3 runs to 15 residues. Trimming removed 6 bases at V and 3 bases at J, with 15 bases between. Germline-derived CDR1 and CDR2 are MNHEY and SVGEGT. The CDR3 coding sequence is TGTGCCAGCAGCCCTTGGGGGGAATACTACAATGAGCAGTTCTTC. Translation gives CASSPWGEYYNEQFF.

The chain employs TRBV10-3 and TRBJ2-7; TRBD1 might be the D (6 bases). The germline gives CDR1 ENHRY, CDR2 SYGVKD. The CDR3 has 14 amino acids. V dropped 7 bases and J dropped 0 bases, with 13 bases sitting between them. The CDR3, as DNA: TGTGCCATCACCCCCGACAGGAGCTCCTACGAGCAGTACTTC. Translated: CAITPDRSSYEQYF.

This clone was detected only once. This chain joins TRBV9 and TRBJ1-2, with D unresolved. This CDR3 has 11 amino acids. Germline V gene data show CDR1 as SGDLS and CDR2 as YYNGEE. Trimming left V 3 bases short and J 8 bases short, with 8 bases between. The CDR3 coding sequence is TGTGCCAGCAGCGGAGATGTGGGCTACACCTTC. Its protein is CASSGDVGYTF.

This clone turned up a few times. The genes are TRBV4-2 and TRBJ2-7; 11 bases fit TRBD2. The CDR3 extends over 16 amino acids. Per the germline V gene, CDR1 is LGHNA and CDR2 is YNFKEQ. The V gene end was trimmed by 3 bases and the J gene end by 2 bases; junction bases not matched to a gene: 6. The DNA for the CDR3 is TGTGCCAGCAGCCAGGGCTTAGCGGGGGGGCCCTACGAGCAGTACTTC. It yields the protein CASSQGLAGGPYEQYF.

This rearrangement joins TRBV9 to TRBJ2-3, with 12 bases fitting TRBD2. Germline CDR1 and CDR2: SGDLS and YYNGEE. The V gene end was trimmed by 4 bases and the J gene end by 4 bases; junction bases not matched to a gene: 4. The CDR3 is made up of 15 amino acids. The chain's CDR3 is CASSQLAGGSDTQYF. CDR3 coding DNA: TGTGCCAGCAGCCAACTAGCGGGGGGATCAGATACGCAGTATTTT.

The rearrangement joins TRBV7-2 to TRBJ1-6, with 7 bases matching TRBD1. The V gene end was trimmed by 5 bases and the J gene end by 10 bases; junction bases not matched to a gene: 8. Germline assignment: CDR1 SGHTA and CDR2 FQGNSA. This CDR3 contains 14 residues. The CDR3 reads CASSVQGMHSPLHF. The CDR3 DNA is TGTGCCAGCAGCGTACAGGGGATGCACTCACCCCTCCACTTT.

In this sample, this clone turned up once. V is TRBV6-1 and J is TRBJ1-1; no firm D call. V was clipped by 5 bases and J by 1 base, with 5 bases between them. The CDR3 loop spans 12 amino acids. Germline assignment: CDR1 MNHNS and CDR2 SASEGT. Written as DNA, the CDR3 is TGTGCCAGCAGTTCCCGGAACACTGAAGCTTTCTTT. This translates into CASSSRNTEAFF.

This clone was observed a few times. This rearrangement joins TRBV5-1 to TRBJ2-3; 12 bases line up with TRBD2. CDR1 SGHRS and CDR2 YFSETQ come from the germline V gene. V trimming: 0 bases; J trimming: 2 bases; junction bases outside the gene matches: 1. The CDR3 consists of 16 residues. In nucleotides, the CDR3 is TGCGCCAGCAGCTTGGGGACTAGCGGGATCACAGATACGCAGTATTTT. It is translated as CASSLGTSGITDTQYF. Using reference TRBV5-1 and TRBJ2-3 for the parts outside the CDR3, the full variable domain is KAGVTQTPRYLIKTRGQQVTLSCSPISGHRSVSWYQQTPGQGLQFLFEYFSETQRNKGNFPGRFSGRQFSNSRSEMNVSTLELGDSALYLCASSLGTSGITDTQYFGPGTRLTVL.

The chain has TRBV18 and TRBJ2-1, with 15 bases aligning to TRBD2. CDR3 length equals 19 residues. Germline CDR1 is KGHSH and CDR2 is LQKENI. V lost 5 bases, J lost 8 bases, and 16 bases stayed unmatched. The CDR3 DNA reads as TGTGCCAGCTCATTCGGTCCGGGACTAGCGGGAGGAGACGGGGATGAGCAGTTCTTC. Amino acid sequence: CASSFGPGLAGGDGDEQFF. Looking up the rest from reference TRBV18 and TRBJ2-1 gives the full variable domain: NAGVMQNPRHLVRRRGQEARLRCSPMKGHSHVYWYRQLPEEGLKFMVYLQKENIIDESGMPKERFSAEFPKEGPSILRIQQVVRGDSAAYFCASSFGPGLAGGDGDEQFFGPGTRLTVL.

This chain uses TRBV5-1 with TRBJ1-6, with D possibly matching TRBD1 (5 bases). Deletions cut 2 bases from V and 0 bases from J, with 9 bases between. Germline V lookup: CDR1 SGHRS, CDR2 YFSETQ. The CDR3 extends over 16 amino acids. This CDR3 reads CASSFTGPSYNSPLHF. CDR3 coding DNA: TGCGCCAGCAGCTTTACAGGACCCTCCTATAATTCACCCCTCCACTTT.

V usage is TRBV29-1 and J usage is TRBJ1-1, with TRBD1 identical over 9 bases. The CDR3 has 12 residues. The V segment lost 5 bases and the J segment 6 bases; nucleotides outside the gene matches: 4. Germline-derived CDR1 and CDR2 are SQVTM and ANQGSEA. The CDR3: CSVYRDRAEAFF. The CDR3 DNA reads as TGCAGCGTTTACCGGGACAGGGCTGAAGCTTTCTTT.

This rearrangement joins TRBV27 to TRBJ2-7; D is uncertain. This CDR3 has 15 residues. The germline V gene encodes CDR1 MNHEY and CDR2 SMNVEV (reference sequence). Trimming shortened V by 4 bases and J by 5 bases, and 18 bases separated the two germline ends. The CDR3 loop reads CASSYLKTPPDEQYF. CDR3 nucleotide sequence: TGTGCCAGCAGTTACCTAAAGACACCCCCCGACGAGCAGTACTTC.

This chain joins TRBV2 and TRBJ2-3; 9 bases line up with TRBD2. V shed 10 bases, J shed 2 bases, and the junction held 7 bases outside the gene matches. Per the germline V gene, CDR1 is SNHLY and CDR2 is FYNNEI. The CDR3 length is 14 residues. The CDR3 DNA sequence: TGTGCCATCCGGACTAGCGTCCTCACAGATACGCAGTATTTT. It is translated as CAIRTSVLTDTQYF.

The chain carries TRBV5-1 and TRBJ1-2; 9 nucleotides agree with TRBD1. Germline V gene data show CDR1 as SGHRS and CDR2 as YFSETQ. J gave up 2 bases and V 2 bases, and 7 bases lay outside the gene matches. The CDR3 spans 16 residues. The CDR3 DNA is TGCGCCAGCAGCTTACTGACCGGGACAGGGAACTATGGCTACACCTTC. It yields the protein CASSLLTGTGNYGYTF. The full variable domain, in which reference TRBV5-1 and TRBJ1-2 provide the parts outside the CDR3, is KAGVTQTPRYLIKTRGQQVTLSCSPISGHRSVSWYQQTPGQGLQFLFEYFSETQRNKGNFPGRFSGRQFSNSRSEMNVSTLELGDSALYLCASSLLTGTGNYGYTFGSGTRLTVV.

In this sample, this clone turned up once. The chain carries TRBV5-1 and TRBJ2-2; 7 bases match TRBD1. Germline values: CDR1 SGHRS, CDR2 YFSETQ. V lost 4 bases to trimming and J lost 1 base; unmatched junction nucleotides: 4. The length of the CDR3 is 15 residues. The CDR3 nucleotides are TGCGCCAGCAGCGTGCGACAGGGGAACACCGGGGAGCTGTTTTTT. It yields the protein CASSVRQGNTGELFF.